The 13 T cell receptor beta chains given below trace back to one sample, sequenced in a study of blood T cell repertoires in COVID-19. Generated by immunoSEQ multiplex PCR, the TCRdb table keeps only in-frame clones and is missing some. Among approximately 140,000 clones listed, roughly 86% were seen once. Sequencing was performed on peripheral blood. These receptors all come from a human donor with acute or convalescent COVID-19. The donor label of this sample is uncertain.

This rearrangement joins TRBV5-4 to TRBJ2-1; weak D call: TRBD2 (6 bases). There are 19 residues in the CDR3. V was shortened by 6 bases and J by 8 bases, with 33 bases between the two germline ends. The germline CDR1 and CDR2 sequences are SGHNT and YYREEE (reference sequence). The CDR3 loop reads CASTDPRGRRAGLLDEQFF. The CDR3 nucleotides read TGTGCCAGCACCGACCCGCGGGGTCGCAGGGCAGGCTTACTGGATGAGCAGTTCTTC.

This rearrangement joins TRBV5-1 to TRBJ1-4; 7 positions match TRBD1. Germline V gene sequence: CDR1 SGHRS, CDR2 YFSETQ. The ends lost 7 bases at V and 4 bases at J; junction bases unmatched: 7. The CDR3 has 14 residues. CDR3 loop: CASGEDRSNEKLFF. The CDR3 DNA reads as TGCGCCAGCGGGGAGGACAGGAGTAATGAAAAACTGTTTTTT.

The V gene is TRBV6-2 or TRBV6-3, the J gene TRBJ2-5; D not resolved. The CDR3 has 13 residues. The germline CDR1 and CDR2 sequences are MNHEY and SVGEGT. Trimming took off 0 bases at V and 5 bases at J, with 7 bases between the two ends. The CDR3, as DNA: TGTGCCAGCAGTTACTCGACTCTGGAGACCCAGTACTTC. It yields the protein CASSYSTLETQYF.

The V call is TRBV4-3, the J call TRBJ2-7, with 12 bases identical to TRBD2. This CDR3 spans 18 amino acids. In germline, CDR1 is LGHNA, CDR2 YSLEER. With 4 bases clipped from V and 6 bases from J, the junction kept 16 bases outside the gene matches. The CDR3 is CASSRETGTSGQHREQYF. The CDR3 region has the DNA TGCGCCAGCAGCCGAGAAACGGGGACTAGCGGGCAACACCGCGAGCAGTACTTC.

The V gene is TRBV30, the J gene TRBJ1-4; the D gene is possibly TRBD1 (6 bases). CDR1 and CDR2 from the germline V gene are GTSNPN and SVGIG (reference sequence). Trimming took 2 bases from V and 8 from J, leaving 18 bases between them. The CDR3 has 15 residues. CDR3 nucleotide sequence: TGTGCCTGGAGTCTATCTTTAGGACAGAGGGAAAAACTGTTTTTT. The encoded protein is CAWSLSLGQREKLFF. The entire variable domain, with the rest obtained from reference TRBV30 and TRBJ1-4, is as follows: SQTIHQWPATLVQPVGSPLSLECTVEGTSNPNLYWYRQAAGRGLQLLFYSVGIGQISSEVPQNLSASRPQDRQFILSSKKLLLSDSGFYLCAWSLSLGQREKLFFGSGTQLSVL.

The chain combines TRBV19 with TRBJ1-1; unclear D gene. With 7 bases removed from V and 0 bases from J, the gap between germline ends came to 9 bases. Germline V gives CDR1 LNHDA, CDR2 SQIVND (reference sequence). The length of the CDR3 is 13 residues. CDR3 protein: CASKQKLNTEAFF. CDR3 nucleotide sequence: TGTGCCAGTAAACAGAAATTGAACACTGAAGCTTTCTTT.

The rearrangement links TRBV5-8 to TRBJ1-4, with 9 bases matching TRBD1. This CDR3 is built from 15 residues. In germline, CDR1 is SGHTS, CDR2 YDEGEE. The V segment lost 1 base and the J segment 7 bases; nucleotides outside the gene matches: 5. This CDR3 is CASSLSGQGGEKLFF. In DNA form, the CDR3 reads TGTGCCAGCAGCTTGTCGGGACAGGGTGGTGAAAAACTGTTTTTT.

CDR3 loop: CAWTPGTTNEKLFF. CDR3 DNA sequence: TGTGCCTGGACCCCGGGAACAACTAATGAAAAACTGTTTTTT. The chain is built from TRBV30 and TRBJ1-4; D gene ambiguous. From germline, CDR1 is GTSNPN and CDR2 SVGIG (reference sequence). This CDR3 comprises 14 residues. The germline V and J ends were trimmed by 4 bases and 0 bases, with 9 bases remaining between them.

The chain uses TRBV11-2 and TRBJ2-5; 7 bases line up with TRBD2. CDR3 length equals 12 residues. Germline lookup yields CDR1 SGHAT and CDR2 FQNNGV. CDR3 protein: CALGGFKQTQYF. Here the CDR3 DNA reads TGTGCTCTCGGGGGGTTCAAACAGACCCAGTACTTC. The entire variable domain, with the rest obtained from reference TRBV11-2 and TRBJ2-5, is as follows: EAGVAQSPRYKIIEKRQSVAFWCNPISGHATLYWYQQILGQGPKLLIQFQNNGVVDDSQLPKDRFSAERLKGVDSTLKIQPAKLEDSAVYLCALGGFKQTQYFGPGTRLLVL.

The chain uses TRBV7-9 and TRBJ2-5; D is unclear. CDR3 size: 11 residues. Trimming removed 3 bases from V and 6 bases from J, with 5 bases in between. Germline CDR1 and CDR2: SEHNR and FQNEAQ (reference sequence). In DNA, the CDR3 is TGTGCCAGCAGCTTTGACAAGACCCAGTACTTC. Translation: CASSFDKTQYF.

This chain uses TRBV6-5 with TRBJ2-1; 11 nucleotides match TRBD2. The germline V gene has CDR1 MNHEY and CDR2 SVGAGI. The CDR3 totals 15 residues. The J segment lost 4 bases and the V segment lost 6 bases, leaving 5 bases of the junction unmatched. The CDR3 bases are TGTGCCAGCAGCTCCCGACTAGCGGGGTACAATGAGCAGTTCTTC. It encodes CASSSRLAGYNEQFF.

This clone was observed a handful of times. The genes are TRBV5-1 and TRBJ1-1; perhaps TRBD1 as D (5 bases). The CDR3 runs to 13 residues. In germline, CDR1 is SGHRS, CDR2 YFSETQ. The V gene lost 9 bases and the J gene lost 6 bases, with 18 bases spanning the gap. In nucleotides, the CDR3 is TGCGCCACTACCCGGGACTGGGGGTCTGAAGCTTTCTTT. This sequence encodes CATTRDWGSEAFF.

The rearrangement uses TRBV6-4 and TRBJ1-1; D gene uncertain. Germline V gene lookup returns CDR1 MRHNA and CDR2 SNTAGT. V lost 3 bases and J 5 bases, leaving 10 bases between the germline ends. The CDR3 has 13 amino acids. CDR3 in DNA: TGTGCCAGCAGTGAAATTACCGGGACTGAAGCTTTCTTT. Its translation is CASSEITGTEAFF.